Sequencing of this T cell receptor (beta chain) was carried out in a study of post-analysis software for immune sequencing data. TCR beta cDNA libraries had unique molecular identifiers. MiXCR, run by TCRdb on the PCR reads, gives a single entry per CDR3 protein. The sample yields about 820,000 distinct CDR3 sequences, about 53% seen once. V shed 5 bases and J 2 bases; nucleotides not matched to a gene: 9. Germline V CDR1 and CDR2: SEHNR, FQNEAQ (reference sequence). This CDR3 has 16 residues. Study results and caveats: The normalized Chao1 diversity of multiple sclerosis patients was significantly lower than that of controls. Patients used roughly five TRBV segments, including TRBV5-6, TRBV5-1 and TRBV20-1, more often than controls.

As for this clonotype: What it recognizes is unknown.

V is TRBV7-9 and J is TRBJ2-1; TRBD2 aligns across 7 bases. The sample comprised blood. The sequence was collected from a girl aged 5-17 years with multiple sclerosis. As DNA, the CDR3 is TGTGCCAGCAGCCTCAGGACTAGGACTACCTACAATGAGCAGTTCTTC. This codes for CASSLRTRTTYNEQFF.